Here is one TCR beta chain with its context. What it binds is unknown. The read falls 3 residues short of the CDR3 end, and the missing part is taken from the germline J gene. All CVID subjects were on immunoglobulin replacement for at least one year. Libraries were prepared by immunoSEQ multiplex PCR; TCRdb keeps only in-frame clonotypes and omits some of them. The sample was found to contain 25,000 to 35,000 clones, and every one recurs. This sample was included in a study of T cell clonality in common variable immunodeficiency. Study observations and caveats: Fewer deletions and N-nucleotide insertions were reportedly seen in common variable immunodeficiency TCR beta sequences.

Germline V CDR1 and CDR2: GTSNPN, SVGIG (reference sequence). The CDR3 has 14 amino acids. Trimming cost V 5 bases and J 2 bases, with 13 bases left between them. Input material: peripheral blood mononuclear cells. The chain couples TRBV30 to TRBJ1-5, with D hard to call. The sequence was collected from a human donor with common variable immunodeficiency. CDR3 DNA (partial): TGTGCCTGGGACACGAAGGAGGGCAATCAGCCC. Encoded protein: CAWDTKEGNQP. The full CDR3 is CAWDTKEGNQPQHF.